Below are 14 T cell receptor beta chains sequenced from a single sample in a study of T cell responses to AZD1222 COVID-19 vaccine. Measured with immunoSEQ multiplex PCR; TCRdb has only the in-frame clones, and not every one. The table records some 150,000 clones, about 90% of them present only once. Sequenced here: peripheral blood, sampled on day 0 of MenACWY control vaccination. The receptor set was obtained from an adult in good health.

The rearrangement links TRBV7-2 to TRBJ2-3; TRBD2 might be the D (6 bases). V lost 4 bases and J 9 bases, leaving 8 bases between the germline ends. CDR1 is SGHTA, CDR2 FQGNSA, per germline. CDR3 length equals 11 residues. The CDR3, as DNA: TGTGCCAGCAGCTCCGGGAGCACGCAGTATTTT. Its translation is CASSSGSTQYF.

The rearrangement links TRBV9 to TRBJ2-2, with 9 bases fitting TRBD2. After removal of 0 bases from V and 7 bases from J, the junction contained 10 bases not matched to a gene. Per the germline V gene, CDR1 is SGDLS and CDR2 is YYNGEE. CDR3 length: 17 residues. The CDR3 protein is CASSVASSGRNGGELFF. The CDR3 bases are TGTGCCAGCAGCGTAGCGTCGAGCGGGAGGAATGGCGGGGAGCTGTTTTTT. The whole variable domain, remainder taken from reference TRBV9 and TRBJ2-2, is DSGVTQTPKHLITATGQRVTLRCSPRSGDLSVYWYQQSLDQGLQFLIQYYNGEERAKGNILERFSAQQFPDLHSELNLSSLELGDSALYFCASSVASSGRNGGELFFGEGSRLTVL.

The chain has TRBV21-1 and TRBJ1-2; the table's TRBD1 call for D was not verified on the DNA. TRBV21-1 is an annotated pseudogene. The length of the CDR3 is 11 residues. The DNA of the CDR3 is TGTGCCAGCAGCCCAGGCCAGGGTTGGGCCTTC. This translates into CASSPGQGWAF.

V and J are TRBV5-6 and TRBJ1-6; D is unresolved. CDR1 is SGHDT, CDR2 YYEEEE, per germline. This CDR3 contains 14 residues. The germline V and J ends were trimmed by 2 bases and 7 bases, with 10 bases remaining between them. CDR3 sequence (DNA): TGTGCCAGCAGCTTCGGCGCACCGAATTCACCCCTCCACTTT. This translates into CASSFGAPNSPLHF. The variable domain in full, completed from reference TRBV5-6 and TRBJ1-6, reads DAGVTQSPTHLIKTRGQQVTLRCSPKSGHDTVSWYQQALGQGPQFIFQYYEEEERQRGNFPDRFSGHQFPNYSSELNVNALLLGDSALYLCASSFGAPNSPLHFGNGTRLTVT.

The chain employs TRBV19 and TRBJ1-4; possibly TRBD1 for D (6 bases). The CDR3 runs to 16 residues. Trimming pared 4 bases from V and 4 bases from J, leaving 16 bases between. The V gene's germline CDR1 is LNHDA and CDR2 SQIVND (reference sequence). CDR3 sequence (DNA): TGTGCCAGTAGTACCCGGGGCCGACAGGTTAATGAAAAACTGTTTTTT. Translation gives CASSTRGRQVNEKLFF.

In this sample, this clone turned up once. This chain links TRBV19 with TRBJ2-6; D gene uncertain. Germline assignment: CDR1 LNHDA and CDR2 SQIVND (reference sequence). Trimming cost V 8 bases and J 6 bases, with 11 bases left between them. The CDR3 loop spans 13 amino acids. CDR3 sequence: CASRNPPANVLTF. For the CDR3, the DNA is TGTGCCAGTCGAAACCCCCCGGCCAACGTCCTGACTTTC.

The chain recombines TRBV5-1 with TRBJ1-2, with D unresolved. The V end was cut by 5 bases, the J end by 4 bases, with 21 bases between. CDR1 and CDR2 (germline): SGHRS, YFSETQ. CDR3 length equals 16 residues. The CDR3 is CASREAPVTVGYGYTF. The CDR3 region has the DNA TGCGCCAGCAGGGAAGCCCCGGTTACGGTGGGCTATGGCTACACCTTC.

The V call is TRBV7-2, the J call TRBJ1-6; D gene unclear. This CDR3 is 12 amino acids long. V gave up 3 bases and J gave up 10 bases, with 7 bases separating them. CDR1 and CDR2 (germline): SGHTA, FQGNSA. CDR3 DNA sequence: TGTGCCAGCAGCTTTCAAGGCTCACCCCTCCACTTT. This gives the protein CASSFQGSPLHF.

This chain links TRBV5-5 with TRBJ2-7; D is undetermined. Germline CDR1 is SGHKS and CDR2 is YYEKEE (reference sequence). This CDR3 has 14 amino acids. V lost 4 bases and J lost 2, with 13 bases in between. The CDR3 region has the DNA TGTGCCAGCAGCCGCTTTGGTTCCCCCTACGAGCAGTACTTC. The encoded protein is CASSRFGSPYEQYF.

In regard to this clone: Other nucleotide sequences from this sample produce the same CDR3. The V and J genes are TRBV18 and TRBJ2-2; D is unclear. CDR1 KGHSH and CDR2 LQKENI come from the germline V gene. V gave up 3 bases and J gave up 6 bases, with 5 bases separating them. The CDR3 has 12 residues. CDR3 in DNA: TGTGCCAGCTCACCGGGCCCCGGGGAGCTGTTTTTT. Its protein is CASSPGPGELFF. Drawing the rest from reference TRBV18 and TRBJ2-2, the complete variable domain is NAGVMQNPRHLVRRRGQEARLRCSPMKGHSHVYWYRQLPEEGLKFMVYLQKENIIDESGMPKERFSAEFPKEGPSILRIQQVVRGDSAAYFCASSPGPGELFFGEGSRLTVL.

This clone appeared once. This CDR3 reads CASSTGGGYGYTF. CDR3 nucleotide sequence: TGTGCCAGTTCGACAGGGGGCGGCTATGGCTACACCTTC. This chain uses TRBV9 with TRBJ1-2, with TRBD1 identical over 10 bases. Trimming took 8 bases from V and 4 from J; bases not matched to a gene: 5. The germline V gene encodes CDR1 SGDLS and CDR2 YYNGEE. CDR3 length: 13 residues.

This clone came up once. The rearrangement links TRBV6-5 to TRBJ2-7; TRBD1 aligns across 10 bases. Germline-derived CDR1 and CDR2 are MNHEY and SVGAGI. V lost 5 bases and J lost 7; bases outside the gene matches: 8. The CDR3 consists of 14 residues. CDR3 protein: CASSRQGALGEQYF. The CDR3, as DNA: TGTGCCAGCAGTCGACAGGGGGCCCTGGGAGAGCAGTACTTC.

The rearrangement uses TRBV10-1 and TRBJ2-3, with 8 bases fitting TRBD2. The CDR3 has 15 amino acids. The trim removed 4 bases at V and 0 bases at J, leaving 3 bases unmatched. CDR1 and CDR2 from the germline V gene are WNHNN and SYGVQD (reference sequence). The CDR3 loop reads CASSGPSGSTDTQYF. DNA of the CDR3: TGCGCCAGCAGTGGGCCTAGCGGGAGCACAGATACGCAGTATTTT.

This chain connects TRBV3-1 (or the pseudogene TRBV3-2) to TRBJ1-1; possibly TRBD1 for D (5 bases). This CDR3 is 15 amino acids long. V was shortened by 5 bases and J by 0 bases, with 13 bases between the two germline ends. Germline-derived CDR1 and CDR2 are LGHDT and YNNKEL (reference sequence). CDR3: CASSGRGTVNTEAFF. The CDR3 DNA reads as TGTGCCAGCAGCGGCCGCGGGACGGTGAACACTGAAGCTTTCTTT.